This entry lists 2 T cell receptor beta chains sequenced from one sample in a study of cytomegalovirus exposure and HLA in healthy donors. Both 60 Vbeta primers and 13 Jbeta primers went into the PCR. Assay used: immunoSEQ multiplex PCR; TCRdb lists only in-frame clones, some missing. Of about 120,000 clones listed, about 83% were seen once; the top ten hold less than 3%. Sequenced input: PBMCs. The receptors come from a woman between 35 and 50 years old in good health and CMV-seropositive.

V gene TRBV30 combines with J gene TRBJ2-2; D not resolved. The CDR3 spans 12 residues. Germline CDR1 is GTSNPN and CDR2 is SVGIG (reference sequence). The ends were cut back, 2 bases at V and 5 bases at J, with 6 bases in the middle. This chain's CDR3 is CAWSSNTGELFF. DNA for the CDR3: TGTGCCTGGAGTTCTAATACCGGGGAGCTGTTTTTT.

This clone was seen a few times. The CDR3, as DNA: TGTGCCAGCAGCCAAGAATTCCCCCAGGGATATACCTATGGCTACACCTTC. It codes for CASSQEFPQGYTYGYTF. The chain couples TRBV4-2 to TRBJ1-2; TRBD1 might be the D (5 bases). The CDR3 extends over 17 amino acids. In germline, CDR1 is LGHNA, CDR2 YNFKEQ. Trimming cost V 0 bases and J 4 bases, with 18 bases left between them.